Each of the 10 T cell receptor beta chains below was sequenced from the same sample in a study of cytomegalovirus exposure and HLA in healthy donors. Researchers ran the PCR with 60 Vbeta and 13 Jbeta primers. The assay was immunoSEQ multiplex PCR, and TCRdb's table has in-frame clones only and misses some. The data hold about 210,000 clones, with roughly 82% observed a single time. Material for sequencing was PBMCs. The receptors derive from a man aged 35 to 55 in good health and CMV-seropositive.

V usage is TRBV5-1 and J usage is TRBJ2-2; 10 nucleotides match TRBD2. Germline values: CDR1 SGHRS, CDR2 YFSETQ. This CDR3 is built from 16 residues. The V gene end was trimmed by 0 bases and the J gene end by 7 bases; junction bases not matched to a gene: 6. Here the CDR3 DNA reads TGCGCCAGCAGCTTGGTTCTAGCGGGAGAAAGCGGGGAGCTGTTTTTT. Its translation: CASSLVLAGESGELFF.

The chain carries TRBV2 and TRBJ1-1; D ambiguous. Between the trimmed V and J ends, which lost 6 bases and 4 bases, there was a span of 9 bases. There are 12 residues in the CDR3. Germline lookup yields CDR1 SNHLY and CDR2 FYNNEI. The CDR3 coding sequence is TGTGCCAGCAGATTTTCGAGCACTGAAGCTTTCTTT. Translating gives CASRFSSTEAFF.

The chain is built from TRBV6-6 and TRBJ2-1; 13 bases are a match to TRBD2. In germline, CDR1 is MNHNY, CDR2 SVGAGI (reference sequence). V lost 8 bases, J lost 7 bases, and 5 bases stayed unmatched. The CDR3 consists of 14 residues. CDR3 sequence (DNA): TGTGCCAGCCTAAGGACTAGCGGGAGTAATGAGCAGTTCTTC. Protein: CASLRTSGSNEQFF.

The V gene is TRBV5-4, the J gene TRBJ2-7, with D possibly matching TRBD1 (5 bases). V was pared by 2 bases and J by 6 bases, with 12 bases between. The CDR3 covers 13 residues. Per germline, CDR1 SGHNT and CDR2 YYREEE (reference sequence). In DNA, the CDR3 is TGTGCCAGCAGCTTTCGGCAGGGCCGCGAGCAGTACGTC. It codes for CASSFRQGREQYV.

The chain combines TRBV28 with TRBJ1-5; the D gene is possibly TRBD1 (5 bases). CDR3 length: 14 residues. CDR1 is MDHEN, CDR2 SYDVKM, per germline. V was cut by 2 bases and J by 6 bases, with 11 bases left in between. The CDR3 DNA reads as TGTGCCAGCAGTTTAGGGCAGGGCGGTCAGCCCCAGCATTTT. This codes for CASSLGQGGQPQHF.

The chain employs TRBV2 and TRBJ2-5, with 8 bases identical to TRBD2. Trimming took 6 bases from V and 1 from J; bases not matched to a gene: 4. The CDR3 spans 14 residues. CDR1 is SNHLY and CDR2 is FYNNEI in the germline V gene. This chain's CDR3 is CASRSTSGQETQYF. The CDR3 region has the DNA TGTGCCAGCAGGTCCACTAGCGGCCAAGAGACCCAGTACTTC.

The chain combines TRBV9 with TRBJ1-5; no definite D call. Germline CDR1 SGDLS, CDR2 YYNGEE. V gave up 2 bases and J gave up 2 bases, with 8 bases separating them. This CDR3 has 14 residues. The DNA for the CDR3 is TGTGCCAGCAGCGTGGAGGGCGGCAATCAGCCCCAGCATTTT. This encodes CASSVEGGNQPQHF.

The V call is TRBV7-8, the J call TRBJ2-5, with 10 positions matching TRBD1. Germline V gene data show CDR1 as SGHVS and CDR2 as FQNEAQ. The CDR3 is made up of 18 amino acids. Trimming removed 0 bases from V and 5 bases from J; junction bases left unmatched: 12. Written as DNA, the CDR3 is TGTGCCAGCAGCTTAGCGACAGGGGGCGCCCTCTATGGGGAGACCCAGTACTTC. This translates into CASSLATGGALYGETQYF.

This sequence joins TRBV2 and TRBJ2-7; a possible D gene is TRBD1 (6 bases). V dropped 3 bases and J dropped 2 bases, with 11 bases sitting between them. CDR3 size: 14 residues. From germline, CDR1 is SNHLY and CDR2 FYNNEI. CDR3 bases: TGTGCCAGCAGTGACCGGACAGCGCCCTACGAGCAGTACGTC. Translating gives CASSDRTAPYEQYV.

This CDR3 is CASSSTGASGSYEQYF. The CDR3, as DNA: TGTGCCAGCAGCTCCACCGGGGCTAGCGGGTCGTACGAGCAGTACTTC. V is TRBV13 and J is TRBJ2-7; 8 nucleotides match TRBD2. V was pared by 4 bases and J by 4 bases, with 12 bases of the junction left unmatched. CDR3 size: 16 residues. CDR1 is PRHDT, CDR2 FYEKMQ, per germline (reference sequence).